These T cell receptor beta chains were read from a single sample in a study of STAT5B mutations in CD4+ large granular lymphocyte leukemia. The assay was immunoSEQ multiplex PCR, and TCRdb's table has in-frame clones only and misses some. Seen here are 37,000 or so clones, about 81% observed once, and the top ten hold approximately 0.32%. Sequencing was carried out using CD4+ T cells from blood buffy coats. These receptor sequences come from a human donor in good health. CDR3s include the opening cysteine and the closing phenylalanine or tryptophan. D genes are given only for firm matches. The listing skips clone size in some rows; elsewhere it reads once, few, many or a size class.

>TRBJ2-1|once|TRBD2|TRBV18
TGTGCCAGCTCACCACCCGGGACTAGTATAACCAATGAGCAGTTCTTC
CASSPPGTSITNEQFF
>TRBJ2-5|.|TRBD1|TRBV5-1
TGCGCCAGCAGCCTAGGGACAGACCAAGAGACCCAGTACTTC
CASSLGTDQETQYF
>TRBJ2-7|.|.|TRBV18
TGTGCCACCGCAGGGGCACAGAGCTCCTACGAGCAGTACTTC
CATAGAQSSYEQYF
>TRBJ1-2|.|.|TRBV5-6
TGTGCCAGCAGCTTAAGGGGGTCGGGGGGGCCTGGCTATGGCTACACCTTC
CASSLRGSGGPGYGYTF
>TRBJ1-2|.|.|TRBV6-4
TGTGCCAGCAGTCGTGACATGCAGGGTGGTGGCTACACCTTC
CASSRDMQGGGYTF
>TRBJ2-3|.|.|TRBV13
TGTGCCAGCAGCCTTAAAACGACAGATACGCAGTATTTT
CASSLKTTDTQYF
>TRBJ2-1|.|.|TRBV20-1
TGCAGTGCTCCGAAGGGCCAGGAGCAGTTCTTC
CSAPKGQEQFF
>TRBJ2-1|.|TRBD1|TRBV6-1
TGTGCCAGCAGTGAACCGGGACAGGCCTACGGTGAGCAGTTCTTC
CASSEPGQAYGEQFF
>TRBJ2-3|.|.|TRBV5-8
TGTGCCAGCAGCTTGGAAGGACAGAACACAGATACGCAGTATTTT
CASSLEGQNTDTQYF
>TRBJ2-5|.|.|TRBV7-2
TGTGCCAGCAGCTTCCCTGGACAGAAAGAGACCCAGTACTTC
CASSFPGQKETQYF
>TRBJ2-3|.|.|TRBV25-1
TGTGCCAGCAGTGAAGGCCAAAGCACAGATACGCAGTATTTT
CASSEGQSTDTQYF
>TRBJ2-3|.|TRBD1|TRBV25-1
TGTGCCAGCAGTACCGCAACTACAGGGGCAGATACGCAGTATTTT
CASSTATTGADTQYF
>TRBJ1-1|.|.|TRBV18
TGTGCCAGCTCACGGCCGTCGGATTTTGTGGGCACTGAAGCTTTCTTT
CASSRPSDFVGTEAFF
>TRBJ1-5|.|.|TRBV7-9
TGTGCCAGCAGCTTATCCACCGTGGGTGGGCAGCCCCAGCATTTT
CASSLSTVGGQPQHF
>TRBJ1-5|once|TRBD1|TRBV30
TGTGCCTGGAGTGACCCGACAGGGATTAGCAATCAGCCCCAGCATTTT
CAWSDPTGISNQPQHF
>TRBJ2-3|.|.|TRBV7-2
TGTGCCAGCAGCTGGGGCGGGGTGCCAGATACGCAGTATTTT
CASSWGGVPDTQYF
>TRBJ1-5|.|TRBD1|TRBV19
TGTGCCAGTAGTTCGACAGGGGGCGCGGGTCAGCCCCAGCATTTT
CASSSTGGAGQPQHF
>TRBJ1-4|.|.|TRBV6-6
TGTGCCAGCAGTTACTACAGGGTCGAAAAACTGTTTTTT
CASSYYRVEKLFF
>TRBJ1-1|few|.|TRBV19
TGTGCCAGTAGTATAGCGGCCTCGAACACTGAAGCTTTCTTT
CASSIAASNTEAFF
>TRBJ2-7|once|.|TRBV28
TGTGCCAGCGGTAAGGGGTACGAGCAGTACTTC
CASGKGYEQYF
>TRBJ2-3|.|.|TRBV18
TGTGCCAGCTCACCAGATGAAGGTGATACGCAGTATTTT
CASSPDEGDTQYF
>TRBJ1-1|.|.|TRBV9
TGTGCCAGCAGCGTCCTAGCCATGAACACTGAAGCTTTCTTT
CASSVLAMNTEAFF
>TRBJ2-2|.|.|TRBV30
TGTGCCTGGAGTCCCCGACCAGGGGATGGCGGGGAGCTGTTTTTT
CAWSPRPGDGGELFF
>TRBJ1-2|few|.|TRBV19
TGTGCCAGTAGTATCCCCAGGACCTATGGCTACACCTTC
CASSIPRTYGYTF
>TRBJ2-7|.|.|TRBV6-6
TGTGCCAGCAGCCTAGGGTTAGATAGGGCCGAGCAGTACTTC
CASSLGLDRAEQYF
>TRBJ2-7|.|TRBD1|TRBV9
TGTGCCAGCAGCGGTGGGTCCGGGACAGGGAATAGAGGGGGTTCCTACGAGCAGTACTTC
CASSGGSGTGNRGGSYEQYF
>TRBJ1-2|.|.|TRBV15
TGTGCCACCAGCAGAGGGATACAGGGAAACTATGGCTACACCTTC
CATSRGIQGNYGYTF
>TRBJ2-6|.|TRBD1|TRBV7-2
TGTGCCAGCAGCTTGGGCAGGGGGCGGATGACTGGGGCCAACGTCCTGACTTTC
CASSLGRGRMTGANVLTF
>TRBJ2-7|.|TRBD1|TRBV11-2
TGTGCCAGCAGCTCGGTTGGGGACAGGGTCCACGAGCAGTACTTC
CASSSVGDRVHEQYF
>TRBJ2-2|.|.|TRBV30
TGTGCCTGGAGTGAGGGGGGATTAACCGGGGAGCTGTTTTTT
CAWSEGGLTGELFF
>TRBJ2-2|.|.|TRBV7-2
TGTGCCAGCAGCATGACTACGGGGGAGCTGTTTTTT
CASSMTTGELFF
>TRBJ1-1|.|TRBD1|TRBV12-5
TGTGCTAGTGGTTCCAGTACTCAAACAGGGGTGGGCACTGAAGCTTTCTTT
CASGSSTQTGVGTEAFF
>TRBJ1-5|.|TRBD1|TRBV6-1
TGTGCCAGCAGTGCAGGGGGCGTCGGCAATCAGCCCCAGCATTTT
CASSAGGVGNQPQHF
>TRBJ1-4|few|.|TRBV7-6
TGTGCCAGCAGCTCGTATGGAGGTGAAAAACTGTTTTTT
CASSSYGGEKLFF
>TRBJ1-5|few|.|TRBV5-1
TGCGCCAGCAGCTTGGGTCCCCTCAGCAATCAGCCCCAGCATTTT
CASSLGPLSNQPQHF
>TRBJ1-6|.|.|TRBV28
TGTGCCAGCAGTCCCGCTAAGAGGACGGATACTAATTCACCCCTCCACTTT
CASSPAKRTDTNSPLHF
>TRBJ2-5|.|.|TRBV20-1
TGCAGTGCTGGGCCGCGAACCCAGTACTTC
CSAGPRTQYF
>TRBJ2-7|.|.|TRBV6-5
TGTGCCAGAGCCCCGGACACTCCCTCCTACGAGCAGTACTTC
CARAPDTPSYEQYF
>TRBJ2-3|once|TRBD2|TRBV7-2
TGTGCCTGCGGGAGGGGGGGGGCCACAGATACGCAGTATTTT
CACGRGGATDTQYF
>TRBJ2-2|.|.|TRBV19
TGTGCCAGCGGTCTACGAATTAACACCGGGGAGCTGTTTTTT
CASGLRINTGELFF
>TRBJ2-1|.|TRBD2|TRBV7-9
TGTGCCAGCAGCTCCCGGACTAGCGGGGAAGACAATGAGCAGTTCTTC
CASSSRTSGEDNEQFF
>TRBJ2-7|.|.|TRBV21-1
TGTGCCATCCCGACCTACGAGCAGTACTTC
CAIPTYEQYF
>TRBJ2-7|.|TRBD1|TRBV7-8
TGTGCCAGCAGCTTGACAGGGGGAATCTACGAGCAGTACTTC
CASSLTGGIYEQYF
>TRBJ2-7|.|.|TRBV28
TGTGCCACCCTATCGACAAATACCTACGAGCAGTACTTC
CATLSTNTYEQYF
>TRBJ2-2|few|.|TRBV5-4
TGTGCCAGCAGCTCCACTACCAACAGGTTTTCGAACACCGGGGAGCTGTTTTTT
CASSSTTNRFSNTGELFF